The T cell receptor beta chain described here comes from a study of blood T cell repertoires in COVID-19. This clone has only one observation. V gave up 3 bases and J gave up 5 bases, with 17 bases separating them. The CDR3 covers 15 residues. Germline CDR1 SGHTS, CDR2 YDEGEE. Using immunoSEQ multiplex PCR, the repertoire was profiled, and TCRdb retains in-frame clones only, with some absent. The sample lists 170,000 or so clones; approximately 78% were seen once. What was sequenced was PBMCs or T cells enriched from blood (not recorded which). This receptor was taken from a woman between 50 and 59 years old who had recovered from COVID-19. J is TRBJ2-5 and V is TRBV5-8; D is possibly TRBD2 (6 bases). CDR3 loop: CASSWGKSGLETQYF. The CDR3 DNA sequence: TGTGCCAGCAGCTGGGGGAAGAGCGGGTTGGAGACCCAGTACTTC.